Listed below are T cell receptor beta chains from one sample, sequenced in a study. TCRdb recomputed calls from the 5' RACE reads with MiXCR, one row per CDR3 protein. The sample carries more than 45,000 distinct CDR3 sequences, 28% recorded once. Input material: tumor-infiltrating memory CD4+ T cells sorted from the breast tumor. The receptors stem from a female donor with breast cancer. CDR3s include the opening cysteine and the closing phenylalanine or tryptophan. The order of the fields is clone size, D gene, V gene, J gene, CDR3 DNA, CDR3 protein. A D gene is named only where the DNA matches it firmly. Rows give clone size only sometimes, using once, few, many, or a class for an expanded clone.

size: few
D: .
V: TRBV6-1
J: TRBJ1-4
DNA: TGTGCCAGCAGGCCAGGTGGGAGAGGTAATGAAAAACTGTTTTTT
CDR3: CASRPGGRGNEKLFF

size: .
D: .
V: TRBV6-1
J: TRBJ2-7
DNA: TGTGCCAGCAAATCGGACAGTGGCTCGTACGAGCAGTACTTC
CDR3: CASKSDSGSYEQYF

size: few
D: .
V: TRBV6-1
J: TRBJ2-5
DNA: TGTGCCAGCAGCCGCGAGAGACAAGAGACCCAGTACTTC
CDR3: CASSRERQETQYF

size: few
D: TRBD1
V: TRBV6-5
J: TRBJ1-1
DNA: TGTGCCAGCAGTAGTACAGGGGGAGGAACTGAAGCTTTCTTT
CDR3: CASSSTGGGTEAFF

size: .
D: .
V: TRBV11-1
J: TRBJ2-6
DNA: TGTGCCAGCAGCTTTAGCGCGTCGGGGGCCGTGGCCAACGTCCTGACTTTC
CDR3: CASSFSASGAVANVLTF

size: .
D: .
V: TRBV5-1
J: TRBJ2-1
DNA: TGCGCCAGCAGCTTGTCTCGGACAGTTTCTCTCCCCAATGAGCAGTTCTTC
CDR3: CASSLSRTVSLPNEQFF

size: few
D: .
V: TRBV25-1
J: TRBJ1-1
DNA: TGTGCCAGCAGTGAACCAGAGCGGGGGAACACTGAAGCTTTCTTT
CDR3: CASSEPERGNTEAFF

size: .
D: .
V: TRBV6-5
J: TRBJ2-3
DNA: TGTGTCAGCAGTTATCAAGATACGCAGTATTTT
CDR3: CVSSYQDTQYF

size: .
D: .
V: TRBV7-2
J: TRBJ1-5
DNA: TGTGCCAGCAGCTCATCCGCCGGACGGAATCAGCCCCAGCATTTT
CDR3: CASSSSAGRNQPQHF

size: .
D: TRBD1
V: TRBV5-1
J: TRBJ2-5
DNA: TGCGCCAGCAGCGCTGACAGGGAACGGGAGACCCAGTACTTC
CDR3: CASSADRERETQYF

size: .
D: .
V: TRBV25-1
J: TRBJ2-1
DNA: TGTGCCAGCAACGGGGTTGGGTCCTACAATGAGCAGTTCTTC
CDR3: CASNGVGSYNEQFF

size: .
D: .
V: TRBV11-3
J: TRBJ2-3
DNA: TGTGCCAGCAGCTTAGGGCCGAACACAGATACGCAGTATTTT
CDR3: CASSLGPNTDTQYF

size: .
D: .
V: TRBV5-1
J: TRBJ2-1
DNA: TGCGCCAGCAGGACTTTGGGCTCTTACAATGAGCAGTTCTTC
CDR3: CASRTLGSYNEQFF

size: many
D: TRBD1
V: TRBV7-2
J: TRBJ1-1
DNA: TGTGCCAGCAGCGTAAGGACAGGGAATGAAGCTTTCTTT
CDR3: CASSVRTGNEAFF

size: .
D: .
V: TRBV19
J: TRBJ2-1
DNA: TGTGCCACCGTCCCTAGCTCCCGCTACTACAATGAGCAGTTCTTC
CDR3: CATVPSSRYYNEQFF

size: .
D: .
V: TRBV6-1
J: TRBJ1-6
DNA: TGTGCCAGCGGTGAGGGGGGGTTTTACGCACCCCTCCACTTT
CDR3: CASGEGGFYAPLHF

size: few
D: .
V: TRBV6-1
J: TRBJ2-3
DNA: TGTGCCAGCAGTGGAGCGGATTACACAGATACGCAGTATTTT
CDR3: CASSGADYTDTQYF

size: few
D: .
V: TRBV9
J: TRBJ1-1
DNA: TGTGCCAGCAGCGTTCAGGAGACTGAAGCTTTCTTT
CDR3: CASSVQETEAFF

size: few
D: TRBD2
V: TRBV4-2
J: TRBJ2-5
DNA: TGTGCCAGCGCGCCGGCGGGAGTCGAAGAGACCCAGTACTTC
CDR3: CASAPAGVEETQYF

size: .
D: .
V: TRBV6-5
J: TRBJ1-3
DNA: TGTGCCAGCGCAAAGGAAACTGGAAACACCATATATTTT
CDR3: CASAKETGNTIYF

size: few
D: .
V: TRBV7-2
J: TRBJ1-5
DNA: TGTGCCAGCAGCTTATTAACGGGTAGCAATCAGCCCCAGCATTTT
CDR3: CASSLLTGSNQPQHF

size: .
D: .
V: TRBV7-3
J: TRBJ2-3
DNA: TGTGCCAGCAGCCCCGTCCAGATGGCGGATACGCAGTATTTT
CDR3: CASSPVQMADTQYF

size: few
D: .
V: TRBV6-1
J: TRBJ1-2
DNA: TGTGCCAGCAGTTCAGCCGGGACGCTTAACTATGGCTACACCTTC
CDR3: CASSSAGTLNYGYTF

size: .
D: .
V: TRBV9
J: TRBJ2-1
DNA: TGTGCCAGCAGCGTAGGTGGCTCAAACTCCAATGAGCAGTTCTTC
CDR3: CASSVGGSNSNEQFF

size: many
D: TRBD1
V: TRBV29-1
J: TRBJ1-2
DNA: TGCAGCGTTGGAAACAGGGGAACCTATGGCTACACCTTC
CDR3: CSVGNRGTYGYTF

size: .
D: .
V: TRBV7-9
J: TRBJ1-1
DNA: TGTGCCAGCAGCTCCCTCAGGAACACTGAAGCTTTCTTT
CDR3: CASSSLRNTEAFF

size: .
D: .
V: TRBV28
J: TRBJ1-2
DNA: TGTGCCACTCCGGAGAATCATGGCTACACCTTC
CDR3: CATPENHGYTF

size: few
D: .
V: TRBV7-9
J: TRBJ2-3
DNA: TGTGCCAGCAGCGCGGCCGATACGCAGTATTTT
CDR3: CASSAADTQYF

size: few
D: TRBD1
V: TRBV7-2
J: TRBJ2-2
DNA: TGTGCCAGCTCCCAGGGACAGGGGAGCACCGGGGAGCTGTTTTTT
CDR3: CASSQGQGSTGELFF

size: few
D: .
V: TRBV6-5
J: TRBJ1-5
DNA: TGTGCCAGCGGGGCCGGGCAGTCCCAGCCCCAGCATTTT
CDR3: CASGAGQSQPQHF

size: .
D: TRBD1
V: TRBV29-1
J: TRBJ2-5
DNA: TGCAGCGTTGGACCCGGGACAGGGGTAAAGGAGACCCAGTACTTC
CDR3: CSVGPGTGVKETQYF

size: .
D: .
V: TRBV20-1
J: TRBJ1-1
DNA: TGCAGTGCTAGTTACGACACTGAAGCTTTCTTT
CDR3: CSASYDTEAFF

size: .
D: .
V: TRBV5-1
J: TRBJ2-3
DNA: TGCGCCAGCAGCTTGGGTACGGGGACGAGCACAGATACGCAGTATTTT
CDR3: CASSLGTGTSTDTQYF

size: .
D: TRBD2
V: TRBV29-1
J: TRBJ2-7
DNA: TGCAGTGCTATTCCCCTAGCGGGAGTCAAGAACGAGCAGTACTTC
CDR3: CSAIPLAGVKNEQYF

size: .
D: TRBD1
V: TRBV3-1
J: TRBJ1-4
DNA: TGTGCCAGCAGCCGAACCGGGACAGTCGGTGAAAAACTGTTTTTT
CDR3: CASSRTGTVGEKLFF

size: .
D: .
V: TRBV29-1
J: TRBJ2-3
DNA: TGCAGCGTCCTGCCGACAGGCCAGGGCACAGATACGCAGTATTTT
CDR3: CSVLPTGQGTDTQYF